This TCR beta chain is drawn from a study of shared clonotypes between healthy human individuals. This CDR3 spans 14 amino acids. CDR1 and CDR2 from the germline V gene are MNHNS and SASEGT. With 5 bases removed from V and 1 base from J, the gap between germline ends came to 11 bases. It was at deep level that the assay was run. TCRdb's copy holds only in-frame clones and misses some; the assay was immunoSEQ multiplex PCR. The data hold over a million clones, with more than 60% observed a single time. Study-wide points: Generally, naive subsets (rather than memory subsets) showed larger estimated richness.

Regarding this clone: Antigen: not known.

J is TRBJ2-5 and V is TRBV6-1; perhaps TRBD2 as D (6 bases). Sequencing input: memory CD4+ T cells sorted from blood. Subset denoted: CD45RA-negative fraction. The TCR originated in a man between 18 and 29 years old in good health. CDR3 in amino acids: CASSFVAVQETQYF. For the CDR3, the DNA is TGTGCCAGCAGTTTCGTAGCGGTCCAAGAGACCCAGTACTTC.